The rows below give T cell receptor beta chains drawn from one sample of a study of cytotoxic CD8 clonotypes in ibrutinib-treated CLL. Sequenced by immunoSEQ multiplex PCR; TCRdb stores in-frame clones only, minus some. The sample has 57,000 or so clones, roughly 49% seen once. Sequences were derived from PBMCs, sampled at disease progression, from a patient treated with ibrutinib. These receptors all come from a human donor with chronic lymphocytic leukemia. Both conserved end residues are part of each CDR3. D genes are given only for firm matches. Rows give clone size only sometimes, using once, few, many, or a class for an expanded clone.

CDR3aa: CASSTNTDTQYF
CDR3nt: TGTGCCAGCAGTACGAACACAGATACGCAGTATTTT
j_gene: TRBJ2-3
v_gene: TRBV7-2
abundance: NA
d_gene: NA

CDR3aa: CAWSRGTGGVDEQFF
CDR3nt: TGTGCCTGGAGTCGTGGGACAGGGGGTGTCGATGAGCAGTTCTTC
j_gene: TRBJ2-1
v_gene: TRBV30
abundance: NA
d_gene: TRBD1

CDR3aa: CASSLTGTDYGYTF
CDR3nt: TGTGCCAGCAGCTTAACCGGGACTGACTATGGCTACACCTTC
j_gene: TRBJ1-2
v_gene: TRBV9
abundance: few
d_gene: NA

CDR3aa: CASSTGGTSGRASYNEQFF
CDR3nt: TGTGCCAGCAGCACAGGTGGGACTAGCGGGAGGGCCTCCTACAATGAGCAGTTCTTC
j_gene: TRBJ2-1
v_gene: TRBV9
abundance: medium-sized
d_gene: TRBD2

CDR3aa: CASSQGQIKGYGYTF
CDR3nt: TGCGCCAGCAGCCAGGGGCAGATTAAAGGCTATGGCTACACCTTC
j_gene: TRBJ1-2
v_gene: TRBV4-3
abundance: NA
d_gene: NA

CDR3aa: CASSSLAGIILTSENTQYF
CDR3nt: TGTGCCAGCAGCTCATTAGCGGGCATCATCCTTACCTCCGAAAATACGCAGTATTTT
j_gene: TRBJ2-3
v_gene: TRBV9
abundance: NA
d_gene: TRBD2

CDR3aa: CASSGNSGTVEAFF
CDR3nt: TGCGCCAGCAGCGGCAATTCCGGGACCGTTGAAGCTTTCTTT
j_gene: TRBJ1-1
v_gene: TRBV5-1
abundance: once
d_gene: NA

CDR3aa: CASSIEQGETYEQYF
CDR3nt: TGTGCCAGTAGTATAGAGCAGGGGGAGACCTACGAGCAGTACTTC
j_gene: TRBJ2-7
v_gene: TRBV19
abundance: NA
d_gene: TRBD1

CDR3aa: CATSRVATNSPLHF
CDR3nt: TGTGCCACCAGCAGAGTGGCCACGAATTCACCCCTCCACTTT
j_gene: TRBJ1-6
v_gene: TRBV15
abundance: NA
d_gene: NA

CDR3aa: CASSPGQKNTEAFF
CDR3nt: TGTGCCAGCAGCCCGGGACAGAAGAACACTGAAGCTTTCTTT
j_gene: TRBJ1-1
v_gene: TRBV7-8
abundance: NA
d_gene: TRBD1

CDR3aa: CASGTGGQTGELFF
CDR3nt: TGTGCCAGCGGAACAGGGGGCCAGACCGGGGAGCTGTTTTTT
j_gene: TRBJ2-2
v_gene: TRBV6-1
abundance: once
d_gene: TRBD1

CDR3aa: CASSWDLENEQFF
CDR3nt: TGTGCCAGCAGCTGGGACCTTGAGAATGAGCAGTTCTTC
j_gene: TRBJ2-1
v_gene: TRBV5-6
abundance: NA
d_gene: NA

CDR3aa: CASSPPVGAHFPLHF
CDR3nt: TGTGCCAGCAGTCCTCCGGTCGGCGCGCATTTCCCCCTCCACTTT
j_gene: TRBJ1-6
v_gene: TRBV28
abundance: NA
d_gene: NA

CDR3aa: CASSVPVTGELFF
CDR3nt: TGTGCCAGCAGCGTTCCCGTTACCGGGGAGCTGTTTTTT
j_gene: TRBJ2-2
v_gene: TRBV9
abundance: NA
d_gene: NA

CDR3aa: CASFGGANMIGEKLFF
CDR3nt: TGTGCCAGCTTTGGCGGGGCAAACATGATCGGTGAAAAACTGTTTTTT
j_gene: TRBJ1-4
v_gene: TRBV28
abundance: NA
d_gene: NA

CDR3aa: CASSNRPMTYEQYF
CDR3nt: TGCGCCAGCAGCAATCGACCCATGACCTACGAGCAGTACTTC
j_gene: TRBJ2-7
v_gene: TRBV4-1
abundance: NA
d_gene: NA

CDR3aa: CASSMARGHNQPQHF
CDR3nt: TGTGCCAGTAGTATGGCCAGGGGGCACAATCAGCCCCAGCATTTT
j_gene: TRBJ1-5
v_gene: TRBV19
abundance: NA
d_gene: TRBD1

CDR3aa: CASSLEGEDTQYF
CDR3nt: TGCGCCAGCAGCTTGGAGGGGGAAGATACGCAGTATTTT
j_gene: TRBJ2-3
v_gene: TRBV5-1
abundance: many
d_gene: NA

CDR3aa: CASSPGTVNTGELFF
CDR3nt: TGCGCCAGCAGCCCCGGGACCGTGAACACCGGGGAGCTGTTTTTT
j_gene: TRBJ2-2
v_gene: TRBV4-1
abundance: NA
d_gene: NA

CDR3aa: CASSISEIGGYTF
CDR3nt: TGTGCCAGTAGTATAAGCGAGATCGGTGGCTACACCTTC
j_gene: TRBJ1-2
v_gene: TRBV19
abundance: many
d_gene: NA

CDR3aa: CASSLTLRGYTF
CDR3nt: TGTGCCAGCAGCTTGACCCTACGTGGCTACACCTTC
j_gene: TRBJ1-2
v_gene: TRBV5-6
abundance: many
d_gene: NA

CDR3aa: CASSSTSGSFNEQFF
CDR3nt: TGTGCCAGCAGTTCCACTAGCGGGAGCTTCAATGAGCAGTTCTTC
j_gene: TRBJ2-1
v_gene: TRBV2
abundance: once
d_gene: TRBD2